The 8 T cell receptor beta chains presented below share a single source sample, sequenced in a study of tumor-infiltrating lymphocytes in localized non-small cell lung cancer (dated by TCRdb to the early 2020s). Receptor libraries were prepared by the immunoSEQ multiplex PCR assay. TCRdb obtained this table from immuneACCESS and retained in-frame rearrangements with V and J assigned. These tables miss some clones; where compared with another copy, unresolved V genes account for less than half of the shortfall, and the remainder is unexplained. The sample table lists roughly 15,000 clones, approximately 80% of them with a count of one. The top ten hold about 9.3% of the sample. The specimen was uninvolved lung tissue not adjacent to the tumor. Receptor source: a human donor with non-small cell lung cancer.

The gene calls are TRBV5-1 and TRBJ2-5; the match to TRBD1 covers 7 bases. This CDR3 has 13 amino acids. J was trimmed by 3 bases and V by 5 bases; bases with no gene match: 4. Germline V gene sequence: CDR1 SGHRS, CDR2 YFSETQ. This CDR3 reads CASSRQGEETQYF. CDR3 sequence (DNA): TGCGCCAGCAGTCGACAGGGTGAAGAGACCCAGTACTTC.

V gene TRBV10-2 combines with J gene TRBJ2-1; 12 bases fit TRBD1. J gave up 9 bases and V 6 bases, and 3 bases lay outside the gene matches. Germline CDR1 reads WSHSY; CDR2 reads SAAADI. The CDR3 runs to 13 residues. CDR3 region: CASSGTGGREQFF. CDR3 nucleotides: TGCGCCAGCAGCGGGACAGGGGGCCGTGAGCAGTTCTTC.

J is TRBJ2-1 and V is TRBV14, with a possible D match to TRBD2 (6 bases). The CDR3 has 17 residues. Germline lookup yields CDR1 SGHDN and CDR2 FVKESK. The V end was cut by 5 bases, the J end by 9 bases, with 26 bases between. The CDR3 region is CASSFSRGGKGVGEQFF. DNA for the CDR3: TGTGCCAGCAGCTTCTCTCGGGGCGGGAAGGGTGTGGGTGAGCAGTTCTTC. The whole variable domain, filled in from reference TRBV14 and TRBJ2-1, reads EAGVTQFPSHSVIEKGQTVTLRCDPISGHDNLYWYRRVMGKEIKFLLHFVKESKQDESGMPNNRFLAERTGGTYSTLKVQPAELEDSGVYFCASSFSRGGKGVGEQFFGPGTRLTVL.

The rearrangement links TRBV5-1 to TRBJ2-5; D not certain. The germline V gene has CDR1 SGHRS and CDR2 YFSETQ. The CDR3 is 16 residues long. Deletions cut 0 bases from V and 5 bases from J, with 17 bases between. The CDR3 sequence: CASSLEGVVLGETQYF. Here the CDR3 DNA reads TGCGCCAGCAGCTTGGAAGGTGTCGTCTTGGGGGAGACCCAGTACTTC.

CDR3 coding DNA: TGTGCCAGCAGCGAGGGACATTCGGGTTCCCATGAGCAGTTCTTC. Residues: CASSEGHSGSHEQFF. This chain connects TRBV5-6 to TRBJ2-1, with D maybe TRBD1 (6 bases). The CDR3 is 15 residues long. Trimming left V 4 bases short and J 8 bases short, with 19 bases between. CDR1 is SGHDT and CDR2 is YYEEEE in the germline V gene. Filled out from reference TRBV5-6 and TRBJ2-1, the complete variable domain reads DAGVTQSPTHLIKTRGQQVTLRCSPKSGHDTVSWYQQALGQGPQFIFQYYEEEERQRGNFPDRFSGHQFPNYSSELNVNALLLGDSALYLCASSEGHSGSHEQFFGPGTRLTVL.

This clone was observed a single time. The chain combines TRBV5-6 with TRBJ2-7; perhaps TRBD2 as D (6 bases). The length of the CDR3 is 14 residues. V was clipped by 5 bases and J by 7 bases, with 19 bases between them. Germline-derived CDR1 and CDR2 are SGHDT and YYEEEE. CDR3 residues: CASRGRRDGGEQYF. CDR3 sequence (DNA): TGTGCCAGCAGGGGGAGGAGGGATGGTGGGGAGCAGTACTTC.

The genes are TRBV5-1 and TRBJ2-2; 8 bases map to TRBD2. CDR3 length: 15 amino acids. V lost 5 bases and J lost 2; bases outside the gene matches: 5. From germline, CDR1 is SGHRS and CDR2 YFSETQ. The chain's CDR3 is CASSATSANTGELFF. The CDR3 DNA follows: TGCGCCAGCAGTGCGACTAGCGCCAACACCGGGGAGCTGTTTTTT.

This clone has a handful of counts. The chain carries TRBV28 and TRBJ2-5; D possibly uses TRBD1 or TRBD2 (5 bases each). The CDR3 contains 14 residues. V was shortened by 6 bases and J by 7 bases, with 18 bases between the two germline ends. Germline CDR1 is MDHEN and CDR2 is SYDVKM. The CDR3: CASRLRDRGRTQYF. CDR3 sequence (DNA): TGTGCCAGCAGACTCCGGGACCGAGGGAGGACCCAGTACTTC.